This T cell receptor beta chain was observed in a study of Ad26.COV2.S vaccination and SARS-CoV-2 variants (dated by TCRdb to 2020 to 2022). Looking at the study overall: Donors in the vaccine arm were drawn from COV1001, a multicentre, randomized, double-blind, placebo-controlled phase I-IIa trial testing Ad26.COV2.S in healthy adults. Participants in the trial were split at random into five groups of five each, receiving low-dose or high-dose Ad26.COV2.S once or twice, or else placebo on both occasions. The TCR-sequenced set comprised about 32 samples: some 20 Ad26.COV2.S vaccine recipients, 5 placebo recipients and 8 SARS-CoV-2 convalescent individuals. Investigators did not know the trial group allocation while performing experiments and assessing outcomes. Ad26.COV2.S was given intramuscularly at 5x10^10 or 1x10^11 viral particles, as a single shot or as two shots 56 days apart. Sequencing of the TCRbeta repertoire served to evaluate the specificity and breadth of SARS-CoV-2-reactive T cell receptors following Ad26.COV2.S vaccination. Overall study results and their limits: Higher spike-specific TCR breadth was observed in Ad26.COV2.S recipients than in placebo recipients (P = 0.0014). Non-spike TCR breadth was comparable between vaccine and placebo recipients, consistent with the vaccine containing only spike. The study was not powered for comparison of responses between vaccine doses or regimens. According to the authors, total T cell responses may have been underestimated by the TCR breadth and depth analyses. Substantial breadth of spike-specific CD8+ and CD4+ T cell responses was reported after vaccination.

The treatment or condition label corresponds to: around 19 received Ad26.COV2.S at low or high dose, single or two shots; several received placebo; per-sample allocation not given. Repertoires of vaccine and placebo recipients were sequenced from samples collected on day 63 after the first injection. Cohort 1b enrolled 20 to 30 adults aged 18-55 years at a single site in Boston, USA, between 29 July and 7 August 2020. Ad26.COV2.S was a replication-incompetent adenovirus type 26 vector that expressed a prefusion-stabilized SARS-CoV-2 spike protein derived from the original Wuhan strain. The immunoSEQ Assay was the method used to sequence TCRbeta CDR3 regions. After extraction, genomic DNA underwent amplification by bias-controlled multiplex PCR, followed by high-throughput sequencing. Regarding the original processing steps: To quantify the absolute abundance of each unique TCRbeta CDR3 region, sequences were collapsed and filtered. Usable DNA was measured by amplifying reference genes present in all nucleated cells, and TCRbeta template counts were normalized to that usable DNA to estimate T cell fraction. Repertoire TCRs were annotated as SARS-CoV-2-specific by exact matching of V gene, CDR3 amino acid sequence and J gene to a known reactive TCR set. MIRA supplied the reference SARS-CoV-2 TCR set, which was filtered for enrichment in COVID-19-positive ImmuneCODE repertoires so that public or cross-reactive TCRs were removed. Using the MIRA antigens, annotated TCRs were further analysed by specific ORF or by position within an ORF. Breadth was defined as the number of annotated unique rearrangements divided by the total number of unique productive rearrangements, and depth was defined as the summed frequency of the annotated unique rearrangements. Two-sided Wilcoxon rank-sum tests were applied when comparing TCR breadth between groups. The immuneACCESS repertoire file appears here via TCRdb, limited to in-frame rearrangements. These files lack a portion of the clones; in checked studies, under half of the deficit traces to unresolved V genes, and the cause of the others is not known. Clone size and V and J calls were adopted from that table, with D and trimming inferred from the DNA. Present in this sample are about 410,000 clones, 75% to 90% of which were seen just once. 3% to 3.5% of the sample is held by the ten biggest clonotypes.

On this clone itself: The antigen this receptor binds is unknown. No much larger clone is present one base from it, and per-base qualities are unavailable.

The germline V gene (reference sequence) specifies MNHNY as CDR1 and SVGAGI as CDR2. V loses 5 bases of germline sequence and J loses 6 bases, and the interval between the two ends is 10 bases. The CDR3 holds 12 amino acids from the cysteine to the phenylalanine. The read is trimmed to its CDR3 DNA, 36 bases read in frame from base 1. Recombination joined TRBV6-6 with TRBJ1-2, with the identity of the D gene unclear. This material consisted of peripheral blood, taken in a trial of Ad26.COV2.S vaccine versus placebo. This sequence was found in a person between 18 and 65 years old who received the Ad26.COV2.S COVID-19 vaccine or a placebo. The nucleotides are TGTGCCAGCAGTCCACCTTCTCATGGCTACACCTTC. It encodes CASSPPSHGYTF.